These T cell receptor beta chains were read from a single sample in a study of T cell responses to AZD1222 COVID-19 vaccine. Repertoires were generated with immunoSEQ multiplex PCR, while TCRdb's copy carries only in-frame clones and drops some. The profile covers 82,000 or so clones, with 90% to 95% appearing a single time and over 4.5% taken by the ten largest. Sequences were derived from peripheral blood, sampled on day 0 of AZD1222 vaccination. The receptor source for this set is an adult in good health. The CDR3 runs from the conserved cysteine through the conserved F or W. D genes are given only for firm matches. Rows give clone size only sometimes, using once, few, many, or a class for an expanded clone.

clone size	V gene	J gene	D gene	CDR3 length	CDR3 DNA	CDR3 protein
few	TRBV3-1/TRBV3-2	TRBJ2-7	NA	16	TGTGCCAGCAGCCAAGATTTACACGCTAGCTCCTACGAGCAGTACTTC	CASSQDLHASSYEQYF
NA	TRBV28	TRBJ2-2	TRBD1	16	TGTGCCAGCAGTTTACAACAGGGGTTACCCCCCGGGGAGCTGTTTTTT	CASSLQQGLPPGELFF
NA	TRBV5-6	TRBJ1-1	NA	13	TGTGCCAGCAGTTTCGACAGGAACACTGAAGCTTTCTTT	CASSFDRNTEAFF
once	TRBV28	TRBJ2-7	TRBD1	15	TGTGCCAGCAGTTTGCCCGGGACAGGGATAAGGGAGCAGTACTTC	CASSLPGTGIREQYF
NA	TRBV6-2/TRBV6-3	TRBJ2-7	NA	15	TGTGCCAGCAGTTTCCGGGACCGAAGCTCCTACGAGCAGTACTTC	CASSFRDRSSYEQYF
NA	TRBV19	TRBJ1-2	TRBD1	15	TGTGCCAGTAGTACAATCCGGGACAGGGTGGACGGCTACACCTTC	CASSTIRDRVDGYTF
NA	TRBV9	TRBJ1-1	TRBD1	16	TGTGCCAGCAGCGTAGTGACAGGGGTGACGAACACTGAAGCTTTCTTT	CASSVVTGVTNTEAFF
NA	TRBV12-3/TRBV12-4	TRBJ1-1	NA	13	TGTGCCAGCAGAGGACAGCCGAACACTGAAGCTTTCTTT	CASRGQPNTEAFF
NA	TRBV6-5	TRBJ2-7	TRBD1	14	TGTGCCAGCAGCACGGGGACAGGGACCTACGAGCAGTACTTC	CASSTGTGTYEQYF
NA	TRBV6-6	TRBJ2-2	TRBD2	16	TGTGCCAGCAGCCCCCGGGGGGGGTCGAGCACCGGGGAGCTGTTTTTT	CASSPRGGSSTGELFF
NA	TRBV9	TRBJ2-7	TRBD2	16	TGTGCCAGCAGCGTAGGGGCGGGGGGCTCAACCTACGAGCAGTACTTC	CASSVGAGGSTYEQYF
NA	TRBV29-1	TRBJ1-1	NA	12	TGCAGCGTCGGGACGTGGGGCACTGAAGCTTTCTTT	CSVGTWGTEAFF
once	TRBV11-2	TRBJ1-4	NA	16	TGTGCCAGCAGCAGCCCCCCGGGACTGATAAATGAAAAACTGTTTTTT	CASSSPPGLINEKLFF
NA	TRBV4-2	TRBJ2-1	NA	15	TGTGCCAGCAGCCAAGAGGACGGGGCGGGGAATGAGCAGTTCTTC	CASSQEDGAGNEQFF
NA	TRBV6-2/TRBV6-3	TRBJ2-4	NA	15	TGTGCCAGCAGTAACCCTAGTATAGCCAAAAACATTCAGTACTTC	CASSNPSIAKNIQYF
NA	TRBV11-3	TRBJ2-5	TRBD2	15	TGTGCCAGCAGCTTACAAGGACGGGAGGGGGAGACCCAGTACTTC	CASSLQGREGETQYF
NA	TRBV18	TRBJ2-7	NA	16	TGTGCCAGCTCACCAGCTCGACCAGGGAGAAACTACGAGCAGTACTTC	CASSPARPGRNYEQYF
NA	TRBV27	TRBJ2-5	TRBD2	13	TGTGCCAGCAGTCTCCGGGGGGTAGAGACCCAGTACTTC	CASSLRGVETQYF
NA	TRBV14	TRBJ1-1	TRBD1	14	TGTGCCAGCAGCAGACAGACAGGGAGCACTGAAGCTTTCTTT	CASSRQTGSTEAFF
few	TRBV20-1	TRBJ1-1	NA	12	TGCAGTGCTAGTCAACAGAACACTGAAGCTTTCTTT	CSASQQNTEAFF
NA	TRBV7-8	TRBJ1-1	NA	13	TGTGCCAGCAGCCTAGATGTGAACACTGAAGCTTTCTTT	CASSLDVNTEAFF
NA	TRBV9	TRBJ1-4	NA	15	TGTGCCAGCAGCGTAGTGGCAGGGACTAATGAAAAACTGTTTTTT	CASSVVAGTNEKLFF
NA	TRBV7-2	TRBJ2-5	TRBD2	17	TGTGCCAGCAGCTTACTTGGACTAGCGGGGGGGCTTGAGACCCAGTACTTC	CASSLLGLAGGLETQYF
NA	TRBV7-9	TRBJ2-7	TRBD1	16	TGTGCCAGCTGGGGATACAGGGGGCCGGCGATTGGAGAGCAGTACTTC	CASWGYRGPAIGEQYF
NA	TRBV4-3	TRBJ1-3	TRBD1	15	TGCGCCAGCAGCCACGTACAGGGGACTGGAAACACCATATATTTT	CASSHVQGTGNTIYF
NA	TRBV5-1	TRBJ2-1	NA	12	TGCGCCAGCAGCGTGCAGTACAATGAGCAGTTCTTC	CASSVQYNEQFF
few	TRBV7-9	TRBJ1-5	NA	12	TGTGCCAGCAGCACGATGGGTCAGCCCCAGCATTTT	CASSTMGQPQHF
NA	TRBV6-6	TRBJ1-3	TRBD1	15	TGTGCCAGCCGCGACAGGGGGCAACCGGGAAACACCATATATTTT	CASRDRGQPGNTIYF
NA	TRBV5-8	TRBJ1-4	TRBD1	16	TGTGCCAGCAGCCCCGGGTGGACAGGCAATAATGAAAAACTGTTTTTT	CASSPGWTGNNEKLFF
NA	TRBV19	TRBJ1-2	NA	12	TGTGCCAGTAGTATAGATAGATCTGGCTACACCTTC	CASSIDRSGYTF
once	TRBV15	TRBJ1-5	NA	15	TGTGCCACCAGCAGACCTGGGTGGGGCAATCAGCCCCAGCATTTT	CATSRPGWGNQPQHF
NA	TRBV24-1	TRBJ2-1	NA	15	TGTGCCACCAGTGCCGACTACCTGGGCTACAATGAGCAGTTCTTC	CATSADYLGYNEQFF
NA	TRBV9	TRBJ1-2	TRBD1	14	TGTGCCAGCAGCGCCGGACAGGGCGGCTATGGCTACACCTTC	CASSAGQGGYGYTF
NA	TRBV6-6	TRBJ2-5	NA	12	TGTGCCAGCAGCCCAAGATTGGCGACCCAGTACTTC	CASSPRLATQYF
NA	TRBV6-1	TRBJ1-6	TRBD1	18	TGTGCCAGCAGTGGCTACAGGGGGTTCAGCTCCTATAATTCACCCCTCCACTTT	CASSGYRGFSSYNSPLHF
NA	TRBV19	TRBJ1-5	TRBD1	14	TGTGCCAGTAGCTATAGGACAGGGAATCAGCCCCAGCATTTT	CASSYRTGNQPQHF
NA	TRBV1	TRBJ1-5	NA	17	TGCACCAGCAGCCAAGTCCCCGGAGGGAGGAGCAATCAGCCCCAGCATTTT	CTSSQVPGGRSNQPQHF
NA	TRBV15	TRBJ1-5	NA	15	TGTGCCACCAGCAGGTCTACCGGGATTTATCAGCCCCAGCATTTT	CATSRSTGIYQPQHF
NA	TRBV5-1	TRBJ2-2	NA	16	TGCGCCAGCAGCCCAGGCTGGGGGGCTGCCACCGGGGAGCTGTTTTTT	CASSPGWGAATGELFF
few	TRBV6-4	TRBJ2-1	NA	13	TGTGCCAGCAGTGAACGGGGGATGAGTGAGCAGTTCTTC	CASSERGMSEQFF